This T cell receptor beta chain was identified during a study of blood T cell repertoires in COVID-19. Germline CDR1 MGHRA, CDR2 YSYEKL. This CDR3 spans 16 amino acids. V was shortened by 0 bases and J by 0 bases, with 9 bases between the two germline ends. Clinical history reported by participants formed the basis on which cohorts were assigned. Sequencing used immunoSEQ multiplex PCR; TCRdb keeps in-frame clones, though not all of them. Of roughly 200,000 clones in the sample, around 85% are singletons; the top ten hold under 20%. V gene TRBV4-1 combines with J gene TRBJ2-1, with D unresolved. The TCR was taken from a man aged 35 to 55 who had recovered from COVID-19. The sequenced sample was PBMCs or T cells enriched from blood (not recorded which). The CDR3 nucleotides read TGCGCCAGCAGCCAAGATTGGCGGAGCTCCTACAATGAGCAGTTCTTC. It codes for CASSQDWRSSYNEQFF.